These T cell receptor beta chains were read from a single sample in a study of preoperative IRX-2 immunotherapy in early breast cancer. Method: immunoSEQ multiplex PCR; TCRdb's copy keeps in-frame clones and lacks some. The table includes 20,000 to 30,000 clones, over 75% detected once. The sequencing used tumor tissue, collected after IRX-2 immunotherapy. The origin of the receptors is a human donor with breast cancer. CDR3s include the opening cysteine and the closing phenylalanine or tryptophan. The D gene is left open where the match is weak. Only some rows state a clone size, as once, few, many or a class for expanded clones.

j_gene | d_gene | v_gene | abundance | CDR3nt | CDR3aa
TRBJ2-7 | NA | TRBV13 | NA | TGTGCCAGCAGCCCTCCCCTCGGACCCGAGCAGTACTTC | CASSPPLGPEQYF
TRBJ1-2 | NA | TRBV5-1 | NA | TGCGCCAGCAGCTTGGAGCTTCAGGGAACGTATGGCTACACCTTC | CASSLELQGTYGYTF
TRBJ2-5 | TRBD1 | TRBV6-5 | NA | TGTGCCAGCAGTAGAGGACAGGGGTTATTCGAGACCCAGTACTTC | CASSRGQGLFETQYF
TRBJ2-7 | NA | TRBV2 | once | TGTGCCAGCACAGGACAGTCCTACGAGCAGTACTTC | CASTGQSYEQYF
TRBJ2-5 | NA | TRBV6-5 | NA | TGTGCCAGCAGTAAAACAGGGAGACAAGAGACCCAGTACTTC | CASSKTGRQETQYF
TRBJ1-4 | NA | TRBV15 | NA | TGTGCCACCAGCAGAGCACAGTTTAATGAAAAACTGTTTTTT | CATSRAQFNEKLFF
TRBJ2-5 | NA | TRBV5-1 | NA | TGCGCCAGCAGCTTGGAAGGGACCCAGTACTTC | CASSLEGTQYF
TRBJ2-3 | NA | TRBV5-1 | NA | TGCGCCAGCAGCACACCTCGCGGGTCCAAAAGGGCAGATACGCAGTATTTT | CASSTPRGSKRADTQYF
TRBJ2-3 | NA | TRBV6-4 | NA | TGTGCCAGCAGTGATCGGTATAGCGGTGCTAGCACAGATACGCAGTATTTT | CASSDRYSGASTDTQYF
TRBJ2-3 | NA | TRBV9 | NA | TGTGCCAGCAGCGGACTAGGAGATACGCAGTATTTT | CASSGLGDTQYF
TRBJ1-2 | TRBD1 | TRBV19 | NA | TGTGCCAGTAGTCCCCCGACAGGGAGAGGCTATGGCTACACCTTC | CASSPPTGRGYGYTF
TRBJ2-1 | NA | TRBV15 | NA | TGTGCCACCAGCAGAGATGGTCGGGGAGAGCAGTTCTTC | CATSRDGRGEQFF
TRBJ2-7 | TRBD2 | TRBV7-8 | NA | TGTGCCAGCAGCTTAGAAGCGGGAGCATGGTCCTACGAGCAGTACTTC | CASSLEAGAWSYEQYF
TRBJ2-2 | NA | TRBV5-6 | NA | TGTGCCAGCAGCTTTTCCCGGGGTGGGGAGCTGTTTTTT | CASSFSRGGELFF
TRBJ2-2 | TRBD2 | TRBV10-2 | NA | TGCGCCAGCAGTGAGGCGGGCGGGGGGGCCGGGGAGCTGTTTTTT | CASSEAGGGAGELFF
TRBJ2-1 | NA | TRBV1 | NA | TGCACCAGCAGCCGACGGGAGGGGTATGAGCAGTTCTTC | CTSSRREGYEQFF
TRBJ1-1 | NA | TRBV15 | once | TGTGCCACCAGCAGAGATCCGGGGGGCGTCTGGTTGCGCACTGAAGCTTTCTTT | CATSRDPGGVWLRTEAFF
TRBJ2-7 | TRBD2 | TRBV5-1 | NA | TGCGCCAGCAGCTTGCTAGCGGGACCAACCTACGAGCAGTACTTC | CASSLLAGPTYEQYF
TRBJ1-5 | NA | TRBV1 | NA | TGCACCAGCCCCGGGGAGGGGTCGTGGAATCAGCCCCAGCATTTT | CTSPGEGSWNQPQHF
TRBJ1-2 | NA | TRBV20-1 | NA | TGCAGTGCTAGTCAAGGCGATGGCTACACCTTC | CSASQGDGYTF
TRBJ2-2 | NA | TRBV9 | NA | TGTGCCAGCAGCCCATCCCTCGGCGGGGAGCTGTTTTTT | CASSPSLGGELFF
TRBJ2-1 | NA | TRBV20-1 | NA | TGCAGTGCTAGAGAGTTGCGTGAGCAGTTCTTC | CSARELREQFF
TRBJ2-1 | NA | TRBV6-1 | NA | TGTGCCAACTCCCGGGCTAGCGCTAACAATGAGCAGTTCTTC | CANSRASANNEQFF
TRBJ1-3 | NA | TRBV28 | once | TGTGCCAGCAGTTTGGGAGGGGCAGGGGGAAACACCATATATTTT | CASSLGGAGGNTIYF
TRBJ1-2 | NA | TRBV7-2 | NA | TGTGCCAGCAGCTTAGCGCCCTTGGGGTATGGCTACACCTTC | CASSLAPLGYGYTF
TRBJ1-5 | NA | TRBV19 | NA | TGTGCCAGTGGAAACGCCCGCAATCAGCCCCAGCATTTT | CASGNARNQPQHF
TRBJ1-5 | TRBD1 | TRBV28 | NA | TGTGCCAGCAGGCTCATTTCGACAGGGGGCTATCAGCCCCAGCATTTT | CASRLISTGGYQPQHF
TRBJ2-1 | TRBD2 | TRBV19 | NA | TGTGCCAGTAGTATCCCTAGGACTAGCGGGAGTAATGAGCAGTTCTTC | CASSIPRTSGSNEQFF
TRBJ2-7 | NA | TRBV5-1 | once | TGCGCCACCTCCCGGGGGACTGATTCCTACGAGCAGTACTTC | CATSRGTDSYEQYF